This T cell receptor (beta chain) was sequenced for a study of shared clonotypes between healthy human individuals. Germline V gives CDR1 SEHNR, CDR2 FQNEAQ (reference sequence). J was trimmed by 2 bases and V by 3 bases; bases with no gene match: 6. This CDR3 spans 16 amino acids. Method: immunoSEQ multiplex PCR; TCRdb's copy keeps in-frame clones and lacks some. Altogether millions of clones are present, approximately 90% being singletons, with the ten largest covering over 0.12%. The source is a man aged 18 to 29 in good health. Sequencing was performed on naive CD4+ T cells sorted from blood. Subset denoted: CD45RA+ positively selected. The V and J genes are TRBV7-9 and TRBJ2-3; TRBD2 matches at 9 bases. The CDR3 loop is CASSLRLAGDTDTQYF. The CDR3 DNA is TGTGCCAGCAGCTTGAGGTTAGCGGGGGACACAGATACGCAGTATTTT.